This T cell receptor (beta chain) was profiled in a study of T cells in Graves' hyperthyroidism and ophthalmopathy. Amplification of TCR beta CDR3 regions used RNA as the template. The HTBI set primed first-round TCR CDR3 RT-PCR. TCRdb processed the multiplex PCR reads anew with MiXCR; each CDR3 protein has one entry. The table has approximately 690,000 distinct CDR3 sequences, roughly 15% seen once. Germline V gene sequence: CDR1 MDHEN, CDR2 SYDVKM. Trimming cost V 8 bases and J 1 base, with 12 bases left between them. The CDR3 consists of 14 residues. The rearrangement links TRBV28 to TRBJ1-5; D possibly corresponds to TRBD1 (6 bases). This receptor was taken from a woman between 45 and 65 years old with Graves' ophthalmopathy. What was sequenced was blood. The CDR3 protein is CASRETGSNQPQHF. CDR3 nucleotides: TGTGCCAGCCGGGAGACAGGAAGCAATCAGCCCCAGCATTTT.